A selection of T cell receptor beta chains follows, all from one sample in a study of shared clonotypes between healthy human individuals. TCRdb's table, derived via immunoSEQ multiplex PCR, lists solely in-frame clones and lacks some. The repertoire includes about 2.4 million clones, under 95% of them detected once, and approximately 0.36% sits in the top ten. Source material: naive CD4+ T cells from PBMCs. These receptors were collected from a man younger than 30 in good health. Some clones in this sample may be carry-over from other donors' samples. Each CDR3 is given with its conserved first and last residue. D genes are given only for firm matches. Size tells how often a clone was seen (once, few, many) or the class of an expanded clone, and some rows leave it out.

V	D	J	size	CDR3	DNA
TRBV7-2	TRBD1	TRBJ1-1	.	CASSFLTGGWNTEAFF	TGTGCCAGCAGCTTTCTGACAGGGGGTTGGAACACTGAAGCTTTCTTT
TRBV14	.	TRBJ1-1	.	CASSQDLGQMNTEAFF	TGTGCCAGCAGCCAAGATTTAGGGCAGATGAACACTGAAGCTTTCTTT
TRBV7-6	TRBD2	TRBJ2-1	.	CASSRGLATFDNEQFF	TGTGCCAGCAGCAGGGGACTAGCGACTTTCGACAATGAGCAGTTCTTC
TRBV6-6	.	TRBJ2-5	.	CASSQHQVEQETQYF	TGTGCCAGCAGCCAACACCAGGTGGAACAAGAGACCCAGTACTTC
TRBV28	.	TRBJ1-2	once	CASQGRQNYGYTF	TGTGCCAGCCAGGGGCGGCAAAACTATGGCTACACCTTC
TRBV5-6	.	TRBJ2-6	.	CASSLLGSTGANVLTF	TGTGCCAGCAGCTTGTTAGGCTCCACTGGGGCCAACGTCCTGACTTTC
TRBV19	TRBD2	TRBJ2-3	.	CASIPLRAGFTDTQYF	TGTGCCAGTATCCCCCTCCGAGCGGGGTTCACAGATACGCAGTATTTT
TRBV6-1	.	TRBJ1-5	.	CASYQLGRNQPQHF	TGTGCCAGCTATCAACTTGGGCGCAATCAGCCCCAGCATTTT
TRBV28	TRBD2	TRBJ2-1	.	CASSLWPTGGRYNEQFF	TGTGCCAGCAGTTTGTGGCCCACGGGAGGGAGATACAATGAGCAGTTCTTC
TRBV9	TRBD1	TRBJ2-7	.	CASSVDRGYEQYF	TGTGCCAGCAGCGTTGACAGGGGTTATGAGCAGTACTTC
TRBV11-3	.	TRBJ2-7	.	CASSVTGYEQYF	TGTGCCAGCAGCGTCACTGGCTACGAGCAGTACTTC
TRBV11-1	.	TRBJ2-5	.	CASSSTAFQETQYF	TGTGCCAGCAGCTCCACAGCGTTCCAAGAGACCCAGTACTTC
TRBV9	TRBD1	TRBJ1-5	.	CASSPGQGWSSNQPQHF	TGTGCCAGCAGCCCTGGACAGGGATGGTCGAGCAATCAGCCCCAGCATTTT
TRBV5-5	TRBD1	TRBJ1-1	.	CASSTQGWNTEAFF	TGTGCCAGCAGCACACAGGGGTGGAACACTGAAGCTTTCTTT
TRBV5-1	TRBD1	TRBJ2-1	.	CASSQGGTGDEQFF	TGCGCCAGCAGCCAGGGCGGGACAGGGGATGAGCAGTTCTTC
TRBV18	.	TRBJ1-4	.	CASSTGLTNEKLFF	TGTGCCAGCTCAACAGGGTTGACTAATGAAAAACTGTTTTTT
TRBV7-2	.	TRBJ1-1	.	CASSPMRTENTEAFF	TGTGCCAGCAGCCCAATGAGGACGGAGAACACTGAAGCTTTCTTT
TRBV28	TRBD1	TRBJ1-5	.	CASRPRQGQPQHF	TGTGCCAGCAGACCTAGACAGGGACAGCCCCAGCATTTT
TRBV28	TRBD2	TRBJ2-1	once	CASSTPGLAGGEQFF	TGTGCCAGCAGTACCCCCGGACTAGCGGGAGGTGAGCAGTTCTTC
TRBV7-9	.	TRBJ2-1	.	CASNREGEQFF	TGTGCCAGCAATAGAGAGGGGGAGCAGTTCTTC
TRBV7-3	TRBD2	TRBJ2-1	.	CASSMGLAEGNEQFF	TGTGCCAGCAGCATGGGACTAGCGGAGGGCAATGAGCAGTTCTTC
TRBV27	TRBD2	TRBJ2-4	.	CASSSLAGGENIQYF	TGTGCCAGCAGTTCACTAGCGGGAGGGGAGAACATTCAGTACTTC
TRBV7-8	TRBD1	TRBJ1-5	once	CASSLRRDRDGGQPQHF	TGTGCCAGCAGCTTAAGGAGGGACAGGGACGGGGGACAGCCCCAGCATTTT
TRBV5-1	TRBD1	TRBJ1-4	.	CASSLGGQGREKLFF	TGCGCCAGCAGCTTGGGGGGACAGGGCCGAGAAAAACTGTTTTTT
TRBV9	.	TRBJ1-5	.	CASSRGGSNQPQHF	TGTGCCAGCAGCAGGGGGGGGAGCAATCAGCCCCAGCATTTT
TRBV27	TRBD2	TRBJ2-7	.	CASSRGLAGGLLKSYEQYF	TGTGCCAGCAGCCGCGGACTAGCGGGAGGGCTACTTAAGTCCTACGAGCAGTACTTC
TRBV18	.	TRBJ2-1	.	CASSPQVPVNEQFF	TGTGCCAGCTCACCACAAGTACCGGTCAATGAGCAGTTCTTC
TRBV4-1	.	TRBJ1-5	.	CASSQGLGEWQPQHF	TGCGCCAGCAGCCAAGGTCTCGGGGAATGGCAGCCCCAGCATTTT
TRBV28	TRBD2	TRBJ2-7	.	CASSSRTSGTPFSYEQYF	TGTGCCAGCAGTTCTAGGACTAGCGGGACCCCCTTTTCCTACGAGCAGTACTTC
TRBV7-3	.	TRBJ2-1	.	CASSPTGNEQFF	TGTGCCAGCAGTCCTACAGGAAATGAGCAGTTCTTC
TRBV14	TRBD2	TRBJ2-1	.	CASSLRLAAQFF	TGTGCCAGCAGCTTACGACTAGCGGCGCAGTTCTTC
TRBV28	TRBD2	TRBJ2-4	.	CASSSTRGSGSKNIQYF	TGTGCCAGCAGTTCGACCCGGGGTAGCGGGAGTAAAAACATTCAGTACTTC
TRBV6-1	TRBD1	TRBJ1-1	.	CASSERGRNTEAFF	TGTGCCAGCAGTGAAAGGGGGCGTAACACTGAAGCTTTCTTT
TRBV27	.	TRBJ2-5	few	CASTAWSWETQYF	TGTGCCAGCACCGCGTGGTCTTGGGAGACCCAGTACTTC
TRBV6-5	TRBD1	TRBJ2-5	.	CASSTGQGWQYF	TGTGCCAGCAGCACGGGACAGGGTTGGCAGTACTTC
TRBV4-2	TRBD2	TRBJ2-5	.	CASSQEVAGGQETQYF	TGTGCCAGCAGCCAAGAGGTAGCGGGGGGCCAAGAGACCCAGTACTTC
TRBV28	.	TRBJ1-5	.	CASSLKGGGSQPQHF	TGTGCCAGCAGTTTAAAAGGAGGAGGTTCTCAGCCCCAGCATTTT
TRBV7-3	.	TRBJ1-1	.	CASSLIGNTEAFF	TGTGCCAGCAGCTTAATCGGGAACACTGAAGCTTTCTTT
TRBV5-1	.	TRBJ1-1	.	CASSFHGGNTEAFF	TGCGCCAGCAGCTTTCATGGGGGGAACACTGAAGCTTTCTTT
TRBV5-1	.	TRBJ1-4	.	CASSLGVANEKLFF	TGCGCCAGCAGCCTAGGGGTGGCTAATGAAAAACTGTTTTTT
TRBV5-4	TRBD2	TRBJ2-3	.	CASSFSSGITDTQYF	TGTGCCAGCAGCTTCTCTAGCGGGATCACAGATACGCAGTATTTT
TRBV7-9	TRBD1	TRBJ2-5	.	CASSLATGGEETQYF	TGTGCCAGCAGCTTAGCCACAGGGGGCGAGGAGACCCAGTACTTC
TRBV27	.	TRBJ2-5	.	CASIRGETQYF	TGTGCCAGCATCCGGGGGGAGACCCAGTACTTC
TRBV5-4	.	TRBJ2-5	.	CASSLRRGQETQYF	TGTGCCAGCAGCCTCCGGAGGGGGCAAGAGACCCAGTACTTC
TRBV27	.	TRBJ2-1	.	CASTAGGYLSYNEQFF	TGTGCCAGCACCGCCGGAGGCTACTTGTCCTACAATGAGCAGTTCTTC
TRBV5-1	.	TRBJ2-7	once	CASSLAPGIMDEQYF	TGCGCCAGCAGCTTGGCTCCGGGGATCATGGACGAGCAGTACTTC
TRBV27	TRBD1	TRBJ1-1	once	CASRRDRGRGTEAFF	TGTGCCAGCCGAAGGGACAGGGGAAGGGGCACTGAAGCTTTCTTT
TRBV30	.	TRBJ2-5	.	CVRDGPLGTQYF	TGTGTTCGAGACGGGCCCCTCGGAACCCAGTACTTC
TRBV2	.	TRBJ1-2	.	CASSEESSYGYTF	TGTGCCAGCAGTGAAGAGTCGAGCTATGGCTACACCTTC
TRBV11-2	.	TRBJ1-1	.	CASSIRPGENTEAFF	TGTGCCAGCAGCATCAGGCCGGGGGAAAACACTGAAGCTTTCTTT
TRBV19	TRBD1	TRBJ2-2	.	CASRDRAIGELFF	TGTGCCAGTAGAGACAGGGCAATCGGGGAGCTGTTTTTT
TRBV5-4	TRBD1	TRBJ2-1	.	CASSFRDRGSNEQFF	TGTGCCAGCAGCTTCCGGGACAGGGGGTCTAATGAGCAGTTCTTC
TRBV6-6	.	TRBJ2-5	.	CASSYSSRGEETQYF	TGTGCCAGCAGTTACTCTTCCCGAGGGGAAGAGACCCAGTACTTC
TRBV5-1	.	TRBJ2-5	.	CASSLQGLQETQYF	TGCGCCAGCAGCCTACAGGGTCTCCAAGAGACCCAGTACTTC
TRBV14	.	TRBJ1-1	.	CASSQRGTGNTEAFF	TGTGCCAGCAGCCAACGAGGGACGGGAAACACTGAAGCTTTCTTT
TRBV5-1	TRBD1	TRBJ2-5	once	CASSSWTGGYQETQYF	TGCGCCAGCAGCTCATGGACAGGGGGGTACCAAGAGACCCAGTACTTC
TRBV5-1	TRBD2	TRBJ2-7	few	CASSLGTSGSYEQYF	TGCGCCAGCAGCTTGGGGACTAGCGGGAGCTACGAGCAGTACTTC
TRBV7-9	.	TRBJ2-7	.	CASSLPRGMGEQYF	TGTGCCAGCAGCCTTCCTAGAGGGATGGGGGAGCAGTACTTC
TRBV19	TRBD1	TRBJ1-1	.	CASTDRGGGYSEAFF	TGTGCCAGTACCGACAGGGGCGGTGGGTATAGTGAAGCTTTCTTT
TRBV28	.	TRBJ2-6	.	CASSLRGTTGANVLTF	TGTGCCAGCAGTTTGAGAGGTACAACTGGGGCCAACGTCCTGACTTTC